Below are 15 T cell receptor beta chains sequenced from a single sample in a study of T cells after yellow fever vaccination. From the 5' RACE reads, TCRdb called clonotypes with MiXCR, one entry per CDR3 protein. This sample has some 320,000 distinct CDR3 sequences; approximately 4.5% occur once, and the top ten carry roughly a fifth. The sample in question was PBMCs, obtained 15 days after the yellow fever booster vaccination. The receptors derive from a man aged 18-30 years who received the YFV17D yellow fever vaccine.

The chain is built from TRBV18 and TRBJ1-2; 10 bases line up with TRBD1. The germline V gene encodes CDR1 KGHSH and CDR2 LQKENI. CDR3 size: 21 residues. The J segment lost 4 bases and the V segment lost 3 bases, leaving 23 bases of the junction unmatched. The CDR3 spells CASSPTTSLGQGLVAVYGYTF. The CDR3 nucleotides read TGTGCCAGCTCACCCACGACGTCTTTGGGACAGGGGTTAGTGGCTGTCTATGGCTACACCTTC.

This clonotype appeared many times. The CDR3 loop is CASSLPGLYSPLHF. DNA for the CDR3: TGCGCCAGCAGCCTACCGGGACTGTATTCACCCCTCCACTTT. The chain uses TRBV4-1 and TRBJ1-6; possibly TRBD1 for D (5 bases). Germline-derived CDR1 and CDR2 are MGHRA and YSYEKL. The CDR3 covers 14 residues. Trimming stripped 4 bases from V and 8 bases from J, with 12 bases between.

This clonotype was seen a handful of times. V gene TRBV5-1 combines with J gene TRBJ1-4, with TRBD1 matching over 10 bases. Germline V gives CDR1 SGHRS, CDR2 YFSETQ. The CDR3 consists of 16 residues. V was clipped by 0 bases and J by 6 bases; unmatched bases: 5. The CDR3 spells CASSLGPGTGDEKLFF. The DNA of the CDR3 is TGCGCCAGCAGCTTGGGCCCCGGGACAGGGGATGAAAAACTGTTTTTT. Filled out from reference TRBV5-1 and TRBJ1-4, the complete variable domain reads KAGVTQTPRYLIKTRGQQVTLSCSPISGHRSVSWYQQTPGQGLQFLFEYFSETQRNKGNFPGRFSGRQFSNSRSEMNVSTLELGDSALYLCASSLGPGTGDEKLFFGSGTQLSVL.

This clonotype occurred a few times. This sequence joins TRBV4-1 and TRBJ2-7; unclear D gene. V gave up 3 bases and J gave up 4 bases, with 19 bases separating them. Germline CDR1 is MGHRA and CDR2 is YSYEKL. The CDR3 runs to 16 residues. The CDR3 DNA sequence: TGCGCCAGCAGCCAGGCTCCTGGGTCAGTTGTGTACGAGCAGTACTTC. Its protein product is CASSQAPGSVVYEQYF.

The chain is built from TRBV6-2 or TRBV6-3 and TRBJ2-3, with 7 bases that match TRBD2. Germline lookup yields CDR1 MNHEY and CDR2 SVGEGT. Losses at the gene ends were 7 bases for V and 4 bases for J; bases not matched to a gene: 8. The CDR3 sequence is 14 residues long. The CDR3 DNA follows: TGTGCCAGCAACCGGGGCGGGGGAGCAGATACGCAGTATTTT. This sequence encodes CASNRGGGADTQYF.

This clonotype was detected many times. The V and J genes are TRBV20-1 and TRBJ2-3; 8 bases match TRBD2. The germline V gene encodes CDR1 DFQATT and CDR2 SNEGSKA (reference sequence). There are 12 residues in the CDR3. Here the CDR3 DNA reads TGCGTACTAGCGGTGTTTACAGATACGCAGTATTTT. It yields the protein CVLAVFTDTQYF.

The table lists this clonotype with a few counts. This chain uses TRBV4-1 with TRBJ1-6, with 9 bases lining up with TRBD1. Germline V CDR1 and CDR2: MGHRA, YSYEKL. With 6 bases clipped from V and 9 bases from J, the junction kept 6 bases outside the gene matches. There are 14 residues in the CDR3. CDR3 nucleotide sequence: TGCGCCAGCAGACACAGGGGGCTGGGTTCACCCCTCCACTTT. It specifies CASRHRGLGSPLHF.

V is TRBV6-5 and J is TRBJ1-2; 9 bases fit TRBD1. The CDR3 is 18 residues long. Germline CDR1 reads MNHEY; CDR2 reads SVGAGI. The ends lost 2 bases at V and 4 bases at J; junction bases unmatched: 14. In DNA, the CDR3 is TGTGCCAGCAGTTACGCTTTCGGGACAGGGTCTATTGGCTATGGCTACACCTTC. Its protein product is CASSYAFGTGSIGYGYTF.

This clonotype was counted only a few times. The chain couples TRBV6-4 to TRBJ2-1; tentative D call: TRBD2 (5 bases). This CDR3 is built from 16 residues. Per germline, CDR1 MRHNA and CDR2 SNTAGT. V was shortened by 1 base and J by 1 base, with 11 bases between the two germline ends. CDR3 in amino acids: CASSDYPAASYNEQFF. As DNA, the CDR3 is TGTGCCAGCAGTGACTATCCAGCGGCTTCCTACAATGAGCAGTTCTTC.

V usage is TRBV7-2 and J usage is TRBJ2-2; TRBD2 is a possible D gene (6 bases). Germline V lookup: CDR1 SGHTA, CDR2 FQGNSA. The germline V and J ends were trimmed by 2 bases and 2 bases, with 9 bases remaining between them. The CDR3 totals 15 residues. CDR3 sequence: CASSLWRVNTGELFF. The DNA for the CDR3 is TGTGCCAGCAGCTTATGGAGGGTCAACACCGGGGAGCTGTTTTTT.

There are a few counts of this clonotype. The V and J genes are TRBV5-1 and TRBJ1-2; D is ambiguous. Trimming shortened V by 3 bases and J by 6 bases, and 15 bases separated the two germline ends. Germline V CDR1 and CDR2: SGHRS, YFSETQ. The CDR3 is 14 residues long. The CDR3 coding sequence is TGCGCCAGCAGCTACCGGGAGGGATTAAATGGCTACACCTTC. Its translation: CASSYREGLNGYTF.

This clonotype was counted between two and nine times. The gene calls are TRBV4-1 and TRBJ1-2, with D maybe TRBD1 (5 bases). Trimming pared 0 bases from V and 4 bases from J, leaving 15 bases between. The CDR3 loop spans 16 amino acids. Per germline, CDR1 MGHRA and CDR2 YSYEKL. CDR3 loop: CASSQDPREVLYGYTF. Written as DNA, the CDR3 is TGCGCCAGCAGCCAAGATCCCAGGGAGGTTCTCTATGGCTACACCTTC.

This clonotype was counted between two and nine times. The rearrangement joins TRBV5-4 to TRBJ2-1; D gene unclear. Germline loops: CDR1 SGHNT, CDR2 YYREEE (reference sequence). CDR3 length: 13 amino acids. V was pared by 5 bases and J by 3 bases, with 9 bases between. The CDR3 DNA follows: TGTGCCAGCAGTCAGAGTAACTACAATGAGCAGTTCTTC. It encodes CASSQSNYNEQFF.

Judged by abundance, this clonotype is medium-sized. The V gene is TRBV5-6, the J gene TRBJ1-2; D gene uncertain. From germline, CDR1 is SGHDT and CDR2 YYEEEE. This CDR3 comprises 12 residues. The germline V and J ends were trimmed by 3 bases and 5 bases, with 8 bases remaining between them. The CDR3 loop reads CASSSGGYGYTF. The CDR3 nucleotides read TGTGCCAGCAGCTCCGGTGGATATGGCTACACCTTC.

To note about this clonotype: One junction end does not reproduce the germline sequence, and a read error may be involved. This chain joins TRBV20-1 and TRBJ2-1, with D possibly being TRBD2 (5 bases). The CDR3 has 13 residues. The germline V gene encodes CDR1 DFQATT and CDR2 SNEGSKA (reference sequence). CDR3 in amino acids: CSPSRNSYNEQFF. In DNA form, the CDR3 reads TGCAGTCCTAGCCGCAACTCCTACAATGAGCAGTTCTTC.